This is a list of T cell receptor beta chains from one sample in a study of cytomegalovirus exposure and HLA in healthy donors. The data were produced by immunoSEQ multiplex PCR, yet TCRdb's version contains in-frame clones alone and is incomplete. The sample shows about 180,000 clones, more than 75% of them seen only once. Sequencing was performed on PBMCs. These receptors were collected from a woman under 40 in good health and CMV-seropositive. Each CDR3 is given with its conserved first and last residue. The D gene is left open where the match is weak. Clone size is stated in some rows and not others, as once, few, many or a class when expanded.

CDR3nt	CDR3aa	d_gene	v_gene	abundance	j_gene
TGTGCCAGCAGCTTAGGGCGGGGGAACGAGCAGTACTTC	CASSLGRGNEQYF	TRBD2	TRBV7-2	.	TRBJ2-7
TGTGCCAGCACCATACGAGGGCCGGCTGAGCAGTTCTTC	CASTIRGPAEQFF	.	TRBV28	.	TRBJ2-1
TGTGCCAGCAGTTCGGCCGGGACAGGGGGCGAAAAACTGTTTTTT	CASSSAGTGGEKLFF	TRBD1	TRBV7-2	.	TRBJ1-4
TGTGCCAGCAGACGGACTAGCGGGGGAACCGGGGAGCTGTTTTTT	CASRRTSGGTGELFF	TRBD2	TRBV7-9	once	TRBJ2-2
TGTGCCAGCACCTTCTCAGGGACAGGGGTGAGGGAGACCCAGTACTTC	CASTFSGTGVRETQYF	TRBD1	TRBV2	.	TRBJ2-5
TGCAGTGCTCTCTCTGGAAACACCATATATTTT	CSALSGNTIYF	.	TRBV20-1	.	TRBJ1-3
TGTGCCAGCAGCCAAGGGACGCGCGGGGAAGAAGAGACCCAGTACTTC	CASSQGTRGEEETQYF	.	TRBV4-2	.	TRBJ2-5
TGTGCCAGCATCCGGGACAGGGTGGCCACTGAAGCTTTCTTT	CASIRDRVATEAFF	TRBD1	TRBV6-5	.	TRBJ1-1
TGCGCCAGCAGTCCCGGTCCTTCATACGAGCAGTACTTC	CASSPGPSYEQYF	.	TRBV5-1	.	TRBJ2-7
TGTGCCAGCAGCTTGCCTGGGTGGAACAGTTCACCCCTCCACTTT	CASSLPGWNSSPLHF	.	TRBV5-4	.	TRBJ1-6
TGTGCCAGCAGTAACAGGGGGGGACTCTCTGGAAACACCATATATTTT	CASSNRGGLSGNTIYF	TRBD1	TRBV6-6	.	TRBJ1-3
TGTGCCACCCAAAGGGGTAGCAATCAGCCCCAGCATTTT	CATQRGSNQPQHF	.	TRBV6-5	.	TRBJ1-5
TGTGCCAGCAGCGGAGGGGGACGGCCCTCTGGGGCCAACGGCCTGACTTTC	CASSGGGRPSGANGLTF	.	TRBV9	.	TRBJ2-6